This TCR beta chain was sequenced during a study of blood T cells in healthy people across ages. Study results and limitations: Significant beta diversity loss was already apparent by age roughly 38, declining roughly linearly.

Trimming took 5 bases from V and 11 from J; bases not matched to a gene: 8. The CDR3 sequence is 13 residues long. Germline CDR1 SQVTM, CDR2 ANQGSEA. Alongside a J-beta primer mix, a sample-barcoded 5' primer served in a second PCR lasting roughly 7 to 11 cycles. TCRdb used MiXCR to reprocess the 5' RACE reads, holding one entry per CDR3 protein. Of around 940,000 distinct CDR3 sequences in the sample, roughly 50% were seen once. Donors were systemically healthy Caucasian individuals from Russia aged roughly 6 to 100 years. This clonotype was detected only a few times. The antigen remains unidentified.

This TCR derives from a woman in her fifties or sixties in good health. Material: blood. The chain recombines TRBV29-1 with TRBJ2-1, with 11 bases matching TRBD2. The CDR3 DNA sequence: TGCAGCGTTAAGGGACTAGCGGCTGGGAAGCAGTTCTTC. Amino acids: CSVKGLAAGKQFF.